The 10 T cell receptor beta chains below come from one sample, sequenced in a study of shared clonotypes between healthy human individuals. The assay was immunoSEQ multiplex PCR, and TCRdb's table has in-frame clones only and misses some. The data contain around 2,000,000 clones, approximately 94% of them singletons. Naive CD8 populations comprised CD45RO-negative cells positively selected for CCR7, excluding terminally differentiated effector memory CD45RA+ cells. Sequencing input: naive CD8+ T cells sorted from blood. The receptors derive from a young man in good health.

The chain uses TRBV7-9 and TRBJ2-3; D not resolved. Germline assignment: CDR1 SEHNR and CDR2 FQNEAQ (reference sequence). The CDR3 covers 16 residues. V was pared by 2 bases and J by 0 bases, with 12 bases between. The CDR3 bases are TGTGCCAGCAGCTTACATGGGCAGGCGAGCACAGATACGCAGTATTTT. Translation gives CASSLHGQASTDTQYF.

Comment on this clone: Other DNA sequences in the same sample also yield this CDR3. The chain uses TRBV10-3 and TRBJ2-7; D is possibly TRBD2 (6 bases). Trimming removed 3 bases from V and 1 base from J, with 10 bases in between. The CDR3 consists of 14 residues. CDR1 and CDR2 from the germline V gene are ENHRY and SYGVKD. Here the CDR3 DNA reads TGTGCCATCAGTGACCCCGGGACTTCCTACGAGCAGTACTTC. It specifies CAISDPGTSYEQYF.

The chain couples TRBV2 to TRBJ1-5; D remains ambiguous. The V end lost 2 bases, the J end lost 2 bases, and 10 bases lay between the germline ends. The CDR3 totals 15 residues. Germline V gives CDR1 SNHLY, CDR2 FYNNEI. CDR3 coding DNA: TGTGCCAGCAGTGAATTCTGGGCGGGCAATCAGCCCCAGCATTTT. Translated: CASSEFWAGNQPQHF. Combining the CDR3 with reference TRBV2 and TRBJ1-5 gives the whole variable domain EPEVTQTPSHQVTQMGQEVILRCVPISNHLYFYWYRQILGQKVEFLVSFYNNEISEKSEIFDDQFSVERPDGSNFTLKIRSTKLEDSAMYFCASSEFWAGNQPQHFGDGTRLSIL.

The gene calls are TRBV5-1 and TRBJ2-7; D might be TRBD2 (6 bases). CDR3 length: 13 residues. Germline CDR1 and CDR2: SGHRS and YFSETQ. Trimming removed 5 bases at V and 4 bases at J, with 13 bases between. The CDR3 nucleotides read TGCGCCAGCAGTTACACGGAGGGTTACGAGCAGTACTTC. Protein sequence: CASSYTEGYEQYF.

A single count supports this clone. The chain combines TRBV6-1 with TRBJ2-1; 10 bases match TRBD2. Germline CDR1 reads MNHNS; CDR2 reads SASEGT. V lost 0 bases and J lost 7; bases outside the gene matches: 18. The CDR3 totals 20 residues. The CDR3 DNA reads as TGTGCCAGCAGTGAAGCCCCGGCCAGGGGGCGGATAGCGGGAGGAAATGAGCAGTTCTTC. It yields the protein CASSEAPARGRIAGGNEQFF.

The rearrangement uses TRBV9 and TRBJ2-2; no reliable D call. The ends were cut back, 4 bases at V and 8 bases at J, with 18 bases in the middle. Germline assignment: CDR1 SGDLS and CDR2 YYNGEE. The CDR3 has 15 residues. CDR3 in DNA: TGTGCCAGCAGCATTTACTCCGGGCCCTCGGGGGAGCTGTTTTTT. Protein: CASSIYSGPSGELFF.

With regard to this clone: This sample also contains other DNA sequences that code for the same CDR3. The rearrangement links TRBV27 to TRBJ2-3, with no clear D. Per germline, CDR1 MNHEY and CDR2 SMNVEV (reference sequence). The CDR3 has 13 residues. V lost 5 bases and J 0 bases, leaving 6 bases between the germline ends. CDR3 DNA sequence: TGTGCCAGCAGTCCCCTTAGCACAGATACGCAGTATTTT. It encodes CASSPLSTDTQYF.

The CDR3 sequence: CASSWTSGSYEQFF. The CDR3 DNA sequence: TGTGCCAGCAGCTGGACTAGCGGGAGCTATGAGCAGTTCTTC. The chain combines TRBV2 with TRBJ2-1; 13 bases fit TRBD2. CDR1 and CDR2 from the germline V gene are SNHLY and FYNNEI. Trimming cost V 6 bases and J 8 bases; bases outside gene matches: 4. The CDR3 has 14 amino acids.

The chain links TRBV5-1 to TRBJ1-1; 10 positions match TRBD1. Looked up from germline, CDR1 is SGHRS and CDR2 is YFSETQ. Trimming took 2 bases from V and 1 from J; bases not matched to a gene: 5. This CDR3 is 16 amino acids long. CDR3 residues: CASSFGTGDWNTEAFF. DNA of the CDR3: TGCGCCAGCAGCTTCGGGACAGGGGATTGGAACACTGAAGCTTTCTTT.

The chain has TRBV6-5 and TRBJ1-2, with 7 positions matching TRBD1. V was clipped by 5 bases and J by 3 bases; unmatched bases: 6. Germline values: CDR1 MNHEY, CDR2 SVGAGI. This CDR3 has 14 amino acids. CDR3 protein: CASSTTQGDYGYTF. The CDR3 nucleotides read TGTGCCAGCAGTACGACGCAGGGGGACTATGGCTACACCTTC.